A selection of T cell receptor beta chains follows, all from one sample in a study of T cell responses to AZD1222 COVID-19 vaccine. Measured with immunoSEQ multiplex PCR; TCRdb has only the in-frame clones, and not every one. The sample lists around 15,000 clones; around 80% were seen once. Source: peripheral blood, taken 28 days after the second AZD1222 dose. These receptors were obtained from an adult who received the AZD1222 COVID-19 vaccine. Both conserved end residues are part of each CDR3. Fields, in order: D gene, clone size, J gene, V gene, CDR3 DNA, CDR3 protein. D genes are given only for firm matches. The size entry is marked missing in some rows and otherwise reads once, few, many or a size class.

D gene: NA
clone size: few
J gene: TRBJ2-7
V gene: TRBV12-3/TRBV12-4
CDR3 DNA: TGTGCCAGCAGTTATCGGCGGGACCAGCAGTACTTC
CDR3 protein: CASSYRRDQQYF

D gene: NA
clone size: NA
J gene: TRBJ1-6
V gene: TRBV23-1
CDR3 DNA: TGCGCCAGCACCCCCCCCTTTAATTCACCCCTCCACTTT
CDR3 protein: CASTPPFNSPLHF

D gene: TRBD1
clone size: NA
J gene: TRBJ2-4
V gene: TRBV19
CDR3 DNA: TGTGCCAGTACCGGACAGGGGATGGGTTGGGCCAAAAACATTCAGTACTTC
CDR3 protein: CASTGQGMGWAKNIQYF

D gene: NA
clone size: NA
J gene: TRBJ2-5
V gene: TRBV7-6
CDR3 DNA: TGTGCCAGCAGCTTAGGCGGTGTAGGGTTGAGGGAGACCCAGTACTTC
CDR3 protein: CASSLGGVGLRETQYF

D gene: NA
clone size: NA
J gene: TRBJ1-2
V gene: TRBV21-1
CDR3 DNA: TGTGCCAGCCAAAAAGACTACACCTTC
CDR3 protein: CASQKDYTF

D gene: TRBD1
clone size: NA
J gene: TRBJ2-7
V gene: TRBV18
CDR3 DNA: TGTGCCAGCTCTTCCGGGACAGGGGAGGGCGAGCAGTACTTC
CDR3 protein: CASSSGTGEGEQYF

D gene: TRBD2
clone size: NA
J gene: TRBJ2-5
V gene: TRBV4-2
CDR3 DNA: TGTGCCAGCAGCCCCCACGGGGTGGGGGGGGTACAAGAGACCCAGTACTTC
CDR3 protein: CASSPHGVGGVQETQYF

D gene: TRBD1
clone size: NA
J gene: TRBJ2-3
V gene: TRBV7-9
CDR3 DNA: TGTGCCAGCAGCTTCCCGACAGGGGTAGGAGATACGCAGTATTTT
CDR3 protein: CASSFPTGVGDTQYF

D gene: NA
clone size: NA
J gene: TRBJ1-6
V gene: TRBV28
CDR3 DNA: TGTGCCAGCACGGGAGGACAGACGAGCTCCTATAATTCACCCCTCCACTTT
CDR3 protein: CASTGGQTSSYNSPLHF

D gene: TRBD1
clone size: NA
J gene: TRBJ1-6
V gene: TRBV5-4
CDR3 DNA: TGTGCCAGCAGCTACTCCCCACAGGGGGCAACTTCACCCCTCCACTTT
CDR3 protein: CASSYSPQGATSPLHF

D gene: NA
clone size: NA
J gene: TRBJ2-5
V gene: TRBV3-1/TRBV3-2
CDR3 DNA: TGTGCCAGCAGCCCCCCTTCCCCCCAGGCCAACCAAGAGACCCAGTACTTC
CDR3 protein: CASSPPSPQANQETQYF

D gene: TRBD1
clone size: NA
J gene: TRBJ2-3
V gene: TRBV28
CDR3 DNA: TGTGCCAGCAGTCCAGGGGGCGCAGATACGCAGTATTTT
CDR3 protein: CASSPGGADTQYF

D gene: TRBD2
clone size: NA
J gene: TRBJ2-2
V gene: TRBV3-1/TRBV3-2
CDR3 DNA: TGTGCCAGCAGCCAAGATCCTAGCGGGAGGGTTACTCCCGGGGAGCTGTTTTTT
CDR3 protein: CASSQDPSGRVTPGELFF

D gene: NA
clone size: NA
J gene: TRBJ1-2
V gene: TRBV2
CDR3 DNA: TGTGCCAGCAGTGAATTAGGGGTATCTTATGGCTACACCTTC
CDR3 protein: CASSELGVSYGYTF

D gene: NA
clone size: NA
J gene: TRBJ2-7
V gene: TRBV4-1
CDR3 DNA: TGCGCCAGCAGCCAAGATCGCTGGAGCGGGCGGGGTGAGCAGTACTTC
CDR3 protein: CASSQDRWSGRGEQYF

D gene: TRBD1
clone size: NA
J gene: TRBJ1-1
V gene: TRBV27
CDR3 DNA: TGTGCCAGCAGTTTCTACACAGGGGCTGGCACTGAAGCTTTCTTT
CDR3 protein: CASSFYTGAGTEAFF

D gene: NA
clone size: NA
J gene: TRBJ1-1
V gene: TRBV5-1
CDR3 DNA: TGCGCCAGCAGCTGGGGGGATGGCACTGAAGCTTTCTTT
CDR3 protein: CASSWGDGTEAFF

D gene: NA
clone size: NA
J gene: TRBJ1-2
V gene: TRBV5-6
CDR3 DNA: TGTGCCAGCAGCTTGAAGGGCAGACCTAACTATGGCTACACCTTC
CDR3 protein: CASSLKGRPNYGYTF

D gene: TRBD2
clone size: NA
J gene: TRBJ2-1
V gene: TRBV19
CDR3 DNA: TGTGCCAGTAGTATGACTAGCGGGAGCTACAATGAGCAGTTCTTC
CDR3 protein: CASSMTSGSYNEQFF